This is a list of T cell receptor beta chains from one sample in a study of blood T cell repertoires in COVID-19. The protocol was immunoSEQ multiplex PCR, while the TCRdb copy is restricted to in-frame clones and leaves out a portion. This table has approximately 53,000 clones, 82% appearing once. The sequenced sample was peripheral blood. These receptor sequences come from a woman aged 60-70 years with acute or convalescent COVID-19. The CDR3 runs from the conserved cysteine through the conserved F or W. The order of the fields is CDR3 protein, CDR3 DNA, D gene, CDR3 length, J gene, clone size, V gene. D genes are given only for firm matches. Size is omitted from some rows. Given values are once, few, many or a class for expanded clones.

CDR3 protein: CASSYGGGLGYGYTF; CDR3 DNA: TGTGCCAGCAGCTACGGAGGGGGCTTGGGTTATGGCTACACCTTC; D gene: TRBD1; CDR3 length: 15; J gene: TRBJ1-2; clone size: .; V gene: TRBV7-2
CDR3 protein: CASSPGDYPQPQHF; CDR3 DNA: TGTGCCAGCAGCCCGGGGGACTACCCTCAGCCCCAGCATTTT; D gene: .; CDR3 length: 14; J gene: TRBJ1-5; clone size: .; V gene: TRBV7-9
CDR3 protein: CATSRESTGGLYSGANVLTF; CDR3 DNA: TGTGCCACCAGCAGAGAATCGACAGGAGGACTTTACTCTGGGGCCAACGTCCTGACTTTC; D gene: .; CDR3 length: 20; J gene: TRBJ2-6; clone size: .; V gene: TRBV15
CDR3 protein: CASSISGKQTQYF; CDR3 DNA: TGTGCCAGTAGTATCTCAGGGAAACAGACCCAGTACTTC; D gene: .; CDR3 length: 13; J gene: TRBJ2-5; clone size: .; V gene: TRBV19
CDR3 protein: CASSGGLAGAYNEQFF; CDR3 DNA: TGTGCCAGCAGTGGGGGACTAGCGGGGGCCTACAATGAGCAGTTCTTC; D gene: TRBD2; CDR3 length: 16; J gene: TRBJ2-1; clone size: .; V gene: TRBV2
CDR3 protein: CASSLEGGDYGYTF; CDR3 DNA: TGTGCCAGCAGCTTGGAGGGAGGGGACTATGGCTACACCTTC; D gene: .; CDR3 length: 14; J gene: TRBJ1-2; clone size: .; V gene: TRBV5-6
CDR3 protein: CASSLTGGTEAFF; CDR3 DNA: TGTGCCAGCAGCTTAACAGGGGGCACTGAAGCTTTCTTT; D gene: TRBD1; CDR3 length: 13; J gene: TRBJ1-1; clone size: .; V gene: TRBV11-2
CDR3 protein: CASSDRGGYEQYF; CDR3 DNA: TGTGCCAGCAGTGACAGGGGTGGGTACGAGCAGTACTTC; D gene: .; CDR3 length: 13; J gene: TRBJ2-7; clone size: .; V gene: TRBV2
CDR3 protein: CASSHGTVAYEQYF; CDR3 DNA: TGTGCCAGCAGCCATGGGACAGTGGCCTACGAGCAGTACTTC; D gene: TRBD1; CDR3 length: 14; J gene: TRBJ2-7; clone size: .; V gene: TRBV3-1/TRBV3-2
CDR3 protein: CASSPGNEQFF; CDR3 DNA: TGTGCCAGCTCACCCGGCAATGAGCAGTTCTTC; D gene: .; CDR3 length: 11; J gene: TRBJ2-1; clone size: .; V gene: TRBV18
CDR3 protein: CASSLGGRENTIYF; CDR3 DNA: TGTGCCAGCAGCTTAGGAGGCAGGGAAAACACCATATATTTT; D gene: .; CDR3 length: 14; J gene: TRBJ1-3; clone size: once; V gene: TRBV7-8
CDR3 protein: CSATGQAGYTF; CDR3 DNA: TGCAGTGCCACAGGACAGGCCGGCTACACCTTC; D gene: TRBD1; CDR3 length: 11; J gene: TRBJ1-2; clone size: few; V gene: TRBV20-1
CDR3 protein: CASSLDRGRNSPLHF; CDR3 DNA: TGTGCCAGCAGCTTAGACAGGGGCCGAAATTCACCCCTCCACTTT; D gene: TRBD1; CDR3 length: 15; J gene: TRBJ1-6; clone size: .; V gene: TRBV7-9
CDR3 protein: CASGLVGHPQHF; CDR3 DNA: TGTGCTAGTGGTTTGGTGGGGCATCCCCAGCATTTT; D gene: .; CDR3 length: 12; J gene: TRBJ1-5; clone size: .; V gene: TRBV12-5
CDR3 protein: CASSLRWGQGDQPQHF; CDR3 DNA: TGTGCCAGCAGCTTGAGGTGGGGACAGGGCGATCAGCCCCAGCATTTT; D gene: TRBD1; CDR3 length: 16; J gene: TRBJ1-5; clone size: .; V gene: TRBV5-5
CDR3 protein: CASSPQTGGLEKLFF; CDR3 DNA: TGTGCCAGCAGCCCCCAGACAGGGGGCCTTGAAAAACTGTTTTTT; D gene: TRBD1; CDR3 length: 15; J gene: TRBJ1-4; clone size: .; V gene: TRBV7-2
CDR3 protein: CATSIPGQGAGEQFF; CDR3 DNA: TGTGCCACCAGCATCCCGGGACAGGGGGCAGGTGAGCAGTTCTTC; D gene: TRBD1; CDR3 length: 15; J gene: TRBJ2-1; clone size: .; V gene: TRBV15
CDR3 protein: CASSLTWVTSGGVYNEQFF; CDR3 DNA: TGTGCCAGCAGCTTAACCTGGGTGACTAGCGGGGGAGTTTACAATGAGCAGTTCTTC; D gene: TRBD2; CDR3 length: 19; J gene: TRBJ2-1; clone size: .; V gene: TRBV7-2
CDR3 protein: CATSRPRGPSGLKLFF; CDR3 DNA: TGTGCCACCAGCAGACCCAGGGGTCCGAGCGGACTGAAACTGTTTTTT; D gene: .; CDR3 length: 16; J gene: TRBJ1-4; clone size: once; V gene: TRBV15
CDR3 protein: CASSKDRGNQPQHF; CDR3 DNA: TGTGCCAGCAGCAAGGACAGGGGAAATCAGCCCCAGCATTTT; D gene: TRBD1; CDR3 length: 14; J gene: TRBJ1-5; clone size: .; V gene: TRBV5-5
CDR3 protein: CASSVDGTGGNIQYF; CDR3 DNA: TGTGCCAGCAGCGTGGACGGGACAGGGGGAAACATTCAGTACTTC; D gene: TRBD1; CDR3 length: 15; J gene: TRBJ2-4; clone size: .; V gene: TRBV9
CDR3 protein: CASSDSISGGTEQFF; CDR3 DNA: TGTGCCAGCAGTGACTCGATTAGCGGGGGTACTGAGCAGTTCTTC; D gene: TRBD2; CDR3 length: 15; J gene: TRBJ2-1; clone size: .; V gene: TRBV6-4
CDR3 protein: CASSQGGTGGDEQYF; CDR3 DNA: TGCGCCAGCAGCCAAGGTGGTACAGGGGGAGACGAGCAGTACTTC; D gene: TRBD1; CDR3 length: 15; J gene: TRBJ2-7; clone size: .; V gene: TRBV4-3
CDR3 protein: CASSARQIQETQYF; CDR3 DNA: TGTGCCAGCAGCGCACGACAGATTCAAGAGACCCAGTACTTC; D gene: .; CDR3 length: 14; J gene: TRBJ2-5; clone size: .; V gene: TRBV9
CDR3 protein: CASSLVAGISYEQYF; CDR3 DNA: TGTGCCAGCAGCTTAGTTGCGGGGATCTCCTACGAGCAGTACTTC; D gene: .; CDR3 length: 15; J gene: TRBJ2-7; clone size: .; V gene: TRBV7-2
CDR3 protein: CASSTRTDYGYTF; CDR3 DNA: TGTGCCAGCAGTACCCGGACAGACTATGGCTACACCTTC; D gene: .; CDR3 length: 13; J gene: TRBJ1-2; clone size: .; V gene: TRBV6-5
CDR3 protein: CASSLGGDREIYEQYF; CDR3 DNA: TGTGCCAGCAGCTTAGGGGGGGACAGGGAGATTTACGAGCAGTACTTC; D gene: TRBD1; CDR3 length: 16; J gene: TRBJ2-7; clone size: .; V gene: TRBV7-2
CDR3 protein: CASSQLAGNTGELFF; CDR3 DNA: TGCGCCAGCAGCCAACTAGCGGGCAACACCGGGGAGCTGTTTTTT; D gene: TRBD2; CDR3 length: 15; J gene: TRBJ2-2; clone size: .; V gene: TRBV4-1
CDR3 protein: CASRTGTGISGANVLTF; CDR3 DNA: TGTGCCAGCAGAACCGGGACAGGGATATCTGGGGCCAACGTCCTGACTTTC; D gene: TRBD1; CDR3 length: 17; J gene: TRBJ2-6; clone size: .; V gene: TRBV7-2
CDR3 protein: CKGPSSHEQYF; CDR3 DNA: TGTAAGGGGCCCTCGAGCCACGAGCAGTACTTC; D gene: .; CDR3 length: 11; J gene: TRBJ2-7; clone size: .; V gene: TRBV25-1
CDR3 protein: CSVDVAGTTDTQYF; CDR3 DNA: TGCAGCGTTGACGTAGCGGGGACCACAGATACGCAGTATTTT; D gene: TRBD2; CDR3 length: 14; J gene: TRBJ2-3; clone size: .; V gene: TRBV29-1
CDR3 protein: CASSPGRGMNTEAFF; CDR3 DNA: TGTGCCAGCAGTCCGGGGCGGGGGATGAACACTGAAGCTTTCTTT; D gene: .; CDR3 length: 15; J gene: TRBJ1-1; clone size: .; V gene: TRBV27
CDR3 protein: CARLARGLDGYTF; CDR3 DNA: TGTGCCAGACTGGCCAGGGGGCTAGATGGCTACACCTTC; D gene: TRBD1; CDR3 length: 13; J gene: TRBJ1-2; clone size: .; V gene: TRBV25-1
CDR3 protein: CAISPGGGNTEAFF; CDR3 DNA: TGTGCCATCAGTCCCGGCGGGGGCAACACTGAAGCTTTCTTT; D gene: .; CDR3 length: 14; J gene: TRBJ1-1; clone size: .; V gene: TRBV10-3
CDR3 protein: CASSSPEGRRGTGELFF; CDR3 DNA: TGTGCCAGCAGCTCCCCAGAAGGTCGGCGGGGCACCGGGGAGCTGTTTTTT; D gene: .; CDR3 length: 17; J gene: TRBJ2-2; clone size: .; V gene: TRBV5-4
CDR3 protein: CASSLGAGGFQETQYF; CDR3 DNA: TGCGCCAGCAGCTTGGGGGCAGGGGGCTTCCAAGAGACCCAGTACTTC; D gene: TRBD1; CDR3 length: 16; J gene: TRBJ2-5; clone size: .; V gene: TRBV5-1
CDR3 protein: CASSISAVSNEKLFF; CDR3 DNA: TGTGCCAGTAGTATCTCGGCGGTTTCTAATGAAAAACTGTTTTTT; D gene: .; CDR3 length: 15; J gene: TRBJ1-4; clone size: .; V gene: TRBV19
CDR3 protein: CASSHGTSGSYEQYF; CDR3 DNA: TGTGCCAGCAGCCACGGGACTAGCGGATCCTACGAGCAGTACTTC; D gene: TRBD2; CDR3 length: 15; J gene: TRBJ2-7; clone size: .; V gene: TRBV3-1/TRBV3-2
CDR3 protein: CASSSNTDTQYF; CDR3 DNA: TGTGCCAGCAGCTCAAACACAGATACGCAGTATTTT; D gene: .; CDR3 length: 12; J gene: TRBJ2-3; clone size: .; V gene: TRBV9